The clone carrying this T cell receptor (beta chain) was seen a handful of times. The target antigen is unknown. The hyperthyroidism was newly diagnosed and had lasted under 2 months; the patients were aged 18 to 65. The CDR3 regions of TCR beta were amplified from RNA transcripts. Carried out on the TCR CDR3, a first-round RT-PCR used the HTBI primer set. MiXCR, run by TCRdb on the multiplex PCR reads, gives a single entry per CDR3 protein. This table holds about 130,000 distinct CDR3 sequences, less than 25% found once. This specimen belongs to a study of T cells in Graves' hyperthyroidism and ophthalmopathy. The CDR3 consists of 17 residues. Germline assignment: CDR1 SGHTA and CDR2 FQGNSA. The V end was cut by 1 base, the J end by 0 bases, with 16 bases between. General study results and limits: By a 13 V-J model, ophthalmopathy was set apart from stable hyperthyroidism.

This TCR derives from a woman between 50 and 59 years old with Graves' hyperthyroidism that later progressed to Graves' ophthalmopathy. This chain joins TRBV7-2 and TRBJ2-7; no firm D call. Material for sequencing was blood. The CDR3 sequence: CASSLGYRGSSSYEQYF. The CDR3 DNA is TGTGCCAGCAGCTTAGGATACCGCGGCTCAAGCTCCTACGAGCAGTACTTC.